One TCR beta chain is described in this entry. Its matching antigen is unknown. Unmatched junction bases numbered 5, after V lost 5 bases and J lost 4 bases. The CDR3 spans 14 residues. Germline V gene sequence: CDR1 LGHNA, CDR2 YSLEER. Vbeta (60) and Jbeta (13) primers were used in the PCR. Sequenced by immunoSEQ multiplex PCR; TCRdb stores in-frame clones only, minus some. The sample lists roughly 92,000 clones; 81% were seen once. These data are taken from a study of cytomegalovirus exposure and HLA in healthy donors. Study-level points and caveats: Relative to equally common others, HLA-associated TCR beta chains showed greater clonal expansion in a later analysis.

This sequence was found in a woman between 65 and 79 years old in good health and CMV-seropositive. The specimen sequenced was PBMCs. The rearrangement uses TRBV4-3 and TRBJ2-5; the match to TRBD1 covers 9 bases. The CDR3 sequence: CASSWTGAGETQYF. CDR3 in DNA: TGCGCCAGCAGCTGGACAGGGGCGGGAGAGACCCAGTACTTC.